These 27 T cell receptor beta chains were sequenced from one sample in a study of cytomegalovirus exposure and HLA in healthy donors. PCR involved 60 Vbeta and 13 Jbeta primers. This table comes from immunoSEQ multiplex PCR, and its TCRdb copy is limited to in-frame clones, with some not included. The sample lists approximately 120,000 clones; roughly 74% were seen once. Sequenced input: PBMCs. Receptor source: a woman aged 45-65 years in good health and CMV-seropositive.

The CDR3 loop is CASSLVLDYTDTQYF. The CDR3 bases are TGCGCCAGCAGCTTGGTACTGGACTACACAGATACGCAGTATTTT. This chain uses TRBV5-1 with TRBJ2-3, with a tentative D call TRBD2 (6 bases). CDR1 and CDR2 (germline): SGHRS, YFSETQ. This CDR3 contains 15 residues. The ends were cut back, 0 bases at V and 2 bases at J, with 10 bases in the middle.

The rearrangement joins TRBV29-1 to TRBJ2-1; D gene ambiguous. The V and J ends lost 2 bases and 0 bases respectively, with 5 bases between them. The CDR3 loop spans 13 amino acids. The germline gives CDR1 SQVTM, CDR2 ANQGSEA. CDR3 nucleotides: TGCAGCGTTGAATCCAGCTCCTACAATGAGCAGTTCTTC. Encoded protein: CSVESSSYNEQFF.

This chain uses TRBV23-1 with TRBJ1-5; 8 bases are a match to TRBD1. TRBV23-1 qualifies as an ORF whose function is uncertain. There are 18 residues in the CDR3. The V gene end was trimmed by 2 bases and the J gene end by 3 bases; junction bases not matched to a gene: 12. CDR3 bases: TGCGCCAGCAGTCAAAACGTCCAACAGGGGGAGTCCAATCAGCCCCAGCATTTT. It specifies CASSQNVQQGESNQPQHF.

J is TRBJ2-2 and V is TRBV19; D possibly corresponds to TRBD2 (5 bases). Germline V gives CDR1 LNHDA, CDR2 SQIVND (reference sequence). V was trimmed by 1 base and J by 8 bases, leaving 11 bases between them. CDR3 length: 14 residues. The CDR3 coding sequence is TGTGCCAGTAGTATAGGGCTCCTAGCTGGGGAGCTGTTTTTT. Translated: CASSIGLLAGELFF.

The rearrangement links TRBV10-3 to TRBJ1-5, with 9 bases that match TRBD1. The germline V gene encodes CDR1 ENHRY and CDR2 SYGVKD. This CDR3 is built from 15 residues. J lost 2 bases, V lost 2 bases, and 1 base had no gene match. The CDR3 reads CAISERQGGNQPQHF. The CDR3 DNA reads TGTGCCATCAGTGAGCGACAGGGGGGCAATCAGCCCCAGCATTTT.

This sequence joins TRBV7-3 and TRBJ2-5, with 8 bases that match TRBD2. The J call could be wrong; TRBJ2-7 is a better fit for the DNA end. The CDR3 covers 13 residues. CDR1 and CDR2 (germline): SGHTA, FQGTGA. CDR3 nucleotides: TGTGCCAGCAGTCCAAGCGGGGGCTACGAGCAGTACTTC. Its translation: CASSPSGGYEQYF.

Details on this clone: Sequence at one end of the junction differs from germline and may be a read error. The chain has TRBV9 and TRBJ2-3, with TRBD1 matching over 10 bases. The germline gives CDR1 SGDLS, CDR2 YYNGEE. The CDR3 covers 15 residues. CDR3 amino acids: CASRVGTGGTDTQYF. The DNA of the CDR3 is TGTGCCAGCAGGGTAGGGACAGGGGGCACAGATACGCAGTATTTT. Looking up the rest from reference TRBV9 and TRBJ2-3 gives the full variable domain: DSGVTQTPKHLITATGQRVTLRCSPRSGDLSVYWYQQSLDQGLQFLIQYYNGEERAKGNILERFSAQQFPDLHSELNLSSLELGDSALYFCASRVGTGGTDTQYFGPGTRLTVL.

This clone was counted only a few times. The chain employs TRBV28 and TRBJ2-3; 7 bases match TRBD2. Trimming cost V 5 bases and J 2 bases; bases outside gene matches: 10. The germline CDR1 and CDR2 sequences are MDHEN and SYDVKM. This CDR3 contains 16 residues. CDR3 amino acids: CASSPPASGSTDTQYF. The CDR3 nucleotides are TGTGCCAGCAGTCCCCCGGCTAGCGGTTCCACAGATACGCAGTATTTT.

The genes are TRBV7-9 and TRBJ2-1; 11 bases align to TRBD1. The CDR3 runs to 16 residues. J gave up 9 bases and V 5 bases, and 12 bases lay outside the gene matches. The V gene's germline CDR1 is SEHNR and CDR2 FQNEAQ (reference sequence). The CDR3 is CASSLFRDRGAPEQFF. The CDR3 DNA is TGTGCCAGCAGCCTCTTCCGGGACAGGGGGGCTCCTGAGCAGTTCTTC.

This clone was found a few times. The V call is TRBV2, the J call TRBJ1-5; the match to TRBD1 covers 9 bases. CDR1 is SNHLY and CDR2 is FYNNEI in the germline V gene. The CDR3 spans 14 residues. Trimming cost V 8 bases and J 5 bases; bases outside gene matches: 7. CDR3 bases: TGTGCCAGCTGCCTGGACAGGGGCTATCAGCCCCAGCATTTT. It is translated as CASCLDRGYQPQHF.

The V and J genes are TRBV7-2 and TRBJ2-3; D gene ambiguous. In germline, CDR1 is SGHTA, CDR2 FQGNSA. The CDR3 covers 12 residues. V was clipped by 3 bases and J by 4 bases, with 5 bases between them. The CDR3 protein is CASSFPPDTQYF. CDR3 DNA: TGTGCCAGCAGCTTTCCTCCAGATACGCAGTATTTT.

V usage is TRBV5-4 and J usage is TRBJ1-1; 7 bases match TRBD1. The V and J ends lost 4 bases and 1 base, in that order; junction bases with no gene match: 10. The CDR3 has 16 amino acids. The germline gives CDR1 SGHNT, CDR2 YYREEE (reference sequence). CDR3: CASSPLTWTGNTEAFF. CDR3 in DNA: TGTGCCAGCAGCCCGTTAACCTGGACAGGGAACACTGAAGCTTTCTTT.

This sequence joins TRBV5-6 and TRBJ2-5; either TRBD1 or TRBD2 may fit D (5 bases each). Germline CDR1 reads SGHDT; CDR2 reads YYEEEE. The CDR3 covers 14 residues. Trimming left V 4 bases short and J 4 bases short, with 14 bases between. CDR3 amino acids: CASSLGPTTETQYF. In DNA, the CDR3 is TGTGCCAGCAGCCTGGGACCCACTACAGAGACCCAGTACTTC.

The chain couples TRBV1 to TRBJ1-3. TRBV1 is labeled a pseudogene. The length of the CDR3 is 16 residues. The CDR3, as DNA: TGCACCAGCAGCCAAGATAGTCAAAACTCCGGAAACACCATATATTTT. It encodes CTSSQDSQNSGNTIYF.

The chain has TRBV5-1 and TRBJ2-2, with 8 bases lining up with TRBD2. CDR1 SGHRS and CDR2 YFSETQ come from the germline V gene. The CDR3 spans 16 residues. V was pared by 1 base and J by 3 bases, with 5 bases of the junction left unmatched. CDR3: CASSLLSSGYTGELFF. In DNA form, the CDR3 reads TGCGCCAGCAGCTTGTTGTCTAGCGGGTACACCGGGGAGCTGTTTTTT.

This chain uses TRBV27 with TRBJ2-7, with 8 positions matching TRBD2. CDR3 length: 15 amino acids. Germline V gene sequence: CDR1 MNHEY, CDR2 SMNVEV (reference sequence). Trimming removed 3 bases from V and 1 base from J; junction bases left unmatched: 5. The CDR3 reads CASSFERGPSYEQYF. CDR3 nucleotide sequence: TGTGCCAGCAGTTTCGAGCGGGGGCCTTCCTACGAGCAGTACTTC.

The chain employs TRBV5-4 and TRBJ2-7, with 8 bases that match TRBD2. Per germline, CDR1 SGHNT and CDR2 YYREEE (reference sequence). V lost 4 bases to trimming and J lost 3 bases; unmatched junction nucleotides: 3. This CDR3 region has 13 residues. The CDR3 loop reads CASSRGTSYEQYF. Written as DNA, the CDR3 is TGTGCCAGCAGCCGAGGGACTAGCTACGAGCAGTACTTC.

The chain links TRBV5-5 to TRBJ2-7; D may be TRBD1 (5 bases). Germline V lookup: CDR1 SGHKS, CDR2 YYEKEE (reference sequence). CDR3 length equals 15 residues. The V gene lost 5 bases and the J gene lost 0 bases, with 15 bases spanning the gap. The CDR3 is CASSLDSSLSYEQYF. The CDR3 DNA follows: TGTGCCAGCAGTCTTGACAGCTCCCTCTCCTACGAGCAGTACTTC.

This clone was observed a handful of times. This sequence joins TRBV6-5 and TRBJ2-7, with TRBD1 matching over 10 bases. Germline CDR1 reads MNHEY; CDR2 reads SVGAGI. The CDR3 consists of 14 residues. Trimming cost V 4 bases and J 4 bases; bases outside gene matches: 4. CDR3 residues: CASSFPGQGYEQYF. The CDR3 DNA reads TGTGCCAGCAGTTTTCCGGGACAGGGGTACGAGCAGTACTTC.

This clone was detected only a few times. The chain has TRBV5-5 and TRBJ1-4; D is unresolved. The V gene's germline CDR1 is SGHKS and CDR2 YYEKEE (reference sequence). V gave up 0 bases and J gave up 8 bases, with 8 bases separating them. There are 13 residues in the CDR3. The CDR3: CASSLGTVEKLFF. CDR3 DNA sequence: TGTGCCAGCAGCTTGGGTACAGTAGAAAAACTGTTTTTT.

This rearrangement joins TRBV7-9 to TRBJ2-3, with D perhaps TRBD2 (6 bases). The germline gives CDR1 SEHNR, CDR2 FQNEAQ (reference sequence). V was cut by 1 base and J by 0 bases, with 14 bases left in between. The CDR3 runs 17 residues. The CDR3 nucleotides read TGTGCCAGCAGCTTAGGACGGGGGACGGCTAGCACAGATACGCAGTATTTT. Its protein product is CASSLGRGTASTDTQYF.

This chain links TRBV30 with TRBJ1-6; TRBD1 matches at 10 bases. This CDR3 region has 14 residues. Losses at the gene ends were 4 bases for V and 9 bases for J; bases not matched to a gene: 6. From germline, CDR1 is GTSNPN and CDR2 SVGIG (reference sequence). The CDR3 here is CAWKADRGGSPLHF. Here the CDR3 DNA reads TGTGCCTGGAAGGCGGACAGGGGGGGTTCACCCCTCCACTTT.

This clone was seen only a few times. CDR3 nucleotides: TGTGCCAGCAGCCAAGATGGAGTGACGTTCTCTGGAAACACCATATATTTT. Translating gives CASSQDGVTFSGNTIYF. V and J are TRBV4-2 and TRBJ1-3, with no clear D. The V gene's germline CDR1 is LGHNA and CDR2 YNFKEQ. Trimming removed 0 bases from V and 0 bases from J, with 12 bases in between. The CDR3 covers 17 residues.

This clone was seen a handful of times. The J gene is TRBJ2-7, the V gene TRBV7-2; possible D gene TRBD1, 6 bases. CDR1 is SGHTA and CDR2 is FQGNSA in the germline V gene. V lost 5 bases, J lost 5 bases, and 19 bases lay in between. This CDR3 comprises 15 residues. The CDR3 loop reads CASSPSGRRGHEQYF. DNA for the CDR3: TGTGCCAGCAGCCCTTCCGGGCGCAGGGGCCACGAGCAGTACTTC.

This clone is a singleton in its sample. The chain links TRBV10-1 to TRBJ2-1; weak D call: TRBD2 (6 bases). CDR3 length: 12 residues. The V end lost 6 bases, the J end lost 10 bases, and 13 bases lay between the germline ends. Germline V lookup: CDR1 WNHNN, CDR2 SYGVQD (reference sequence). CDR3: CASSAGLSEQFF. The CDR3 DNA reads TGCGCCAGCAGCGCGGGACTCTCAGAGCAGTTCTTC.

The J gene is TRBJ2-3, the V gene TRBV7-2, with 9 nucleotides matching TRBD2. There are 16 residues in the CDR3. Trimming at V came to 4 bases and at J to 1 base, leaving 6 bases not matched to a gene. Germline assignment: CDR1 SGHTA and CDR2 FQGNSA. This CDR3 is CASSSSKRGGTDTQYF. Here the CDR3 DNA reads TGTGCCAGCAGCTCAAGTAAGCGGGGGGGCACAGATACGCAGTATTTT.

This chain's CDR3 is CASSSSSGAYEQYF. DNA of the CDR3: TGTGCCAGCAGCTCATCTAGCGGTGCCTACGAGCAGTACTTC. The chain links TRBV11-2 to TRBJ2-7; 7 bases match TRBD2. CDR1 is SGHAT and CDR2 is FQNNGV in the germline V gene. With V trimmed by 4 bases and J by 2 bases, 5 bases remained unmatched. This CDR3 spans 14 amino acids. Complete variable domain (other parts from reference TRBV11-2 and TRBJ2-7): EAGVAQSPRYKIIEKRQSVAFWCNPISGHATLYWYQQILGQGPKLLIQFQNNGVVDDSQLPKDRFSAERLKGVDSTLKIQPAKLEDSAVYLCASSSSSGAYEQYFGPGTRLTVT.